This entry lists 19 T cell receptor beta chains sequenced from one sample in a study of lymphopenia after photon versus proton radiotherapy. Sequencing was performed with immunoSEQ multiplex PCR; in TCRdb, only in-frame clones are kept and a portion is missing. The data show about 83,000 clones, 65% to 85% seen once. Source: peripheral blood, taken from a patient treated with proton-based radiotherapy. These receptor sequences come from a man aged 55 to 70 with pancreatic cancer.

The V call is TRBV2, the J call TRBJ2-5; D is possibly TRBD1 (8 bases). This CDR3 region has 14 residues. Germline V gene lookup returns CDR1 SNHLY and CDR2 FYNNEI. V was clipped by 9 bases and J by 4 bases, with 18 bases between them. CDR3 DNA sequence: TGTGCCAGGGGAGGGGCAGGGGGCACAGAGACCCAGTACTTC. Its translation is CARGGAGGTETQYF.

The chain carries TRBV28 and TRBJ1-5, with 9 bases aligning to TRBD1. CDR3 length: 15 residues. Germline V CDR1 and CDR2: MDHEN, SYDVKM. Losses at the gene ends were 2 bases for V and 6 bases for J; bases not matched to a gene: 5. The CDR3, as DNA: TGTGCCAGCAGTTTAAGAACAGGGGGCATTCAGCCCCAGCATTTT. Amino acids: CASSLRTGGIQPQHF. Filled out from reference TRBV28 and TRBJ1-5, the complete variable domain reads DVKVTQSSRYLVKRTGEKVFLECVQDMDHENMFWYRQDPGLGLRLIYFSYDVKMKEKGDIPEGYSVSREKKERFSLILESASTNQTSMYLCASSLRTGGIQPQHFGDGTRLSIL.

This clone was found once. This chain joins TRBV9 and TRBJ2-7; a possible D gene is TRBD2 (5 bases). Trimming cost V 0 bases and J 0 bases, with 7 bases left between them. This CDR3 has 14 residues. The germline V gene encodes CDR1 SGDLS and CDR2 YYNGEE. CDR3 DNA: TGTGCCAGCAGCGTAGTGGGAGACTCCTACGAGCAGTACTTC. Protein: CASSVVGDSYEQYF.

The chain carries TRBV10-2 and TRBJ1-2; D gene ambiguous. Germline V gene lookup returns CDR1 WSHSY and CDR2 SAAADI. CDR3 size: 13 residues. V dropped 5 bases and J dropped 3 bases, with 10 bases sitting between them. The CDR3 protein is CASSRFSDYGYTF. CDR3 DNA sequence: TGCGCCAGCAGTCGCTTCAGTGACTATGGCTACACCTTC.

CDR3 residues: CASRSTGGLNYGYTF. CDR3 sequence (DNA): TGTGCCAGCAGGAGTACAGGGGGGTTAAACTATGGCTACACCTTC. The gene calls are TRBV28 and TRBJ1-2, with 8 bases that match TRBD1. This CDR3 has 15 residues. Germline CDR1 and CDR2: MDHEN and SYDVKM. V lost 6 bases to trimming and J lost 2 bases; unmatched junction nucleotides: 8.

The genes are TRBV9 and TRBJ2-7; TRBD2 might be the D (6 bases). Germline-derived CDR1 and CDR2 are SGDLS and YYNGEE. The ends were cut back, 0 bases at V and 0 bases at J, with 7 bases in the middle. The CDR3 is 14 amino acids. CDR3 residues: CASSVDGSSYEQYF. Here the CDR3 DNA reads TGTGCCAGCAGCGTAGACGGGAGCTCCTACGAGCAGTACTTC.

The gene calls are TRBV18 and TRBJ1-1, with D unclear. The CDR3 sequence is 15 residues long. Per the germline V gene, CDR1 is KGHSH and CDR2 is LQKENI. The V end lost 4 bases, the J end lost 1 base, and 13 bases lay between the germline ends. CDR3 sequence: CASSLSGGENTEAFF. Here the CDR3 DNA reads TGTGCCAGCTCACTATCAGGCGGAGAGAACACTGAAGCTTTCTTT.

The V call is TRBV20-1, the J call TRBJ2-5, with a weak D call TRBD2 (5 bases). Trimming left V 6 bases short and J 4 bases short, with 6 bases between. Germline CDR1 DFQATT, CDR2 SNEGSKA (reference sequence). This CDR3 is 10 amino acids long. The CDR3 here is CSAGAETQYF. The CDR3 DNA reads TGCAGTGCGGGAGCAGAGACCCAGTACTTC.

V usage is TRBV6-6 and J usage is TRBJ2-7; 12 positions match TRBD1. This CDR3 has 16 amino acids. The V and J ends lost 1 base and 5 bases, in that order; junction bases with no gene match: 6. CDR1 is MNHNY and CDR2 is SVGAGI in the germline V gene (reference sequence). CDR3 region: CASSYYPGQGADEQYF. In DNA form, the CDR3 reads TGTGCCAGCAGTTACTACCCGGGACAGGGGGCAGACGAGCAGTACTTC.

The chain links TRBV7-2 to TRBJ2-7; D is perhaps TRBD1 (6 bases). Germline lookup yields CDR1 SGHTA and CDR2 FQGNSA. The CDR3 consists of 15 residues. The V end was cut by 3 bases, the J end by 2 bases, with 14 bases between. The CDR3 DNA sequence: TGTGCCAGCAGCTTGGATACAGGGAGTGCCTACGAGCAGTACTTC. Its protein is CASSLDTGSAYEQYF.

V and J are TRBV6-6 and TRBJ1-5; D not resolved. Trimming removed 2 bases at V and 3 bases at J, with 2 bases between. Germline CDR1 reads MNHNY; CDR2 reads SVGAGI (reference sequence). The CDR3 is made up of 12 amino acids. CDR3 amino acids: CASSYVNQPQHF. CDR3 bases: TGTGCCAGCAGTTACGTCAATCAGCCCCAGCATTTT.

The V call is TRBV15, the J call TRBJ1-4, with D possibly TRBD1 on 5 matching bases. Deletions cut 1 base from V and 8 bases from J, with 11 bases between. Looked up from germline, CDR1 is LNHNV and CDR2 is YYDKDF (reference sequence). The CDR3 is made up of 14 amino acids. DNA of the CDR3: TGTGCCACCAGCAGAGGGGACCCAAAAGAAAAACTGTTTTTT. It encodes CATSRGDPKEKLFF.

The CDR3 bases are TGTGCCAGCAGTACCCGACAGGGGTTGACCCAGTACTTC. Its translation: CASSTRQGLTQYF. The chain joins TRBV6-5 to TRBJ2-5; 8 bases line up with TRBD1. Germline loops: CDR1 MNHEY, CDR2 SVGAGI. J was trimmed by 7 bases and V by 5 bases; bases with no gene match: 6. The CDR3 totals 13 residues.

This sequence joins TRBV30 and TRBJ1-2; D is uncertain. Germline assignment: CDR1 GTSNPN and CDR2 SVGIG (reference sequence). Trimming pared 0 bases from V and 4 bases from J, leaving 6 bases between. The CDR3 consists of 12 residues. This CDR3 reads CAWSVSPYGYTF. The DNA for the CDR3 is TGTGCCTGGAGTGTATCCCCCTATGGCTACACCTTC.

The table lists this clone with a few counts. The chain uses TRBV30 and TRBJ2-7, with 12 bases fitting TRBD2. V gave up 7 bases and J gave up 7 bases; unmatched junction bases: 8. From germline, CDR1 is GTSNPN and CDR2 SVGIG (reference sequence). The CDR3 is made up of 13 amino acids. The CDR3 spells CASRLAGVGEQYF. CDR3 nucleotides: TGTGCCTCCCGACTAGCGGGAGTCGGTGAGCAGTACTTC.

This chain links TRBV9 with TRBJ2-2, with TRBD2 identical over 12 bases. The CDR3 is 15 amino acids. J lost 6 bases, V lost 4 bases, and 4 bases had no gene match. CDR1 is SGDLS, CDR2 YYNGEE, per germline. CDR3 bases: TGTGCCAGCAGCTACCTAGCGGGAGGGGCCGGGGAGCTGTTTTTT. Translating it yields CASSYLAGGAGELFF.

The V gene is TRBV28, the J gene TRBJ2-7; 7 bases are a match to TRBD2. The CDR3 is 11 amino acids. The V gene's germline CDR1 is MDHEN and CDR2 SYDVKM. V dropped 2 bases and J dropped 11; count of bases not matched to a gene: 3. The CDR3 is CASSLREEEYF. The CDR3 bases are TGTGCCAGCAGTTTACGGGAGGAAGAGTACTTC.

V and J are TRBV6-1 and TRBJ1-2; TRBD1 matches at 7 bases. Trimming removed 1 base from V and 4 bases from J; junction bases left unmatched: 9. The length of the CDR3 is 16 residues. The V gene's germline CDR1 is MNHNS and CDR2 SASEGT. CDR3 DNA sequence: TGTGCCAGCAGTGAAGGACTGTCTACAGGGGTCTATGGCTACACCTTC. It specifies CASSEGLSTGVYGYTF.

The V call is TRBV30, the J call TRBJ2-5, with 7 bases lining up with TRBD2. This CDR3 is 17 amino acids long. The V gene's germline CDR1 is GTSNPN and CDR2 SVGIG (reference sequence). The V segment lost 3 bases and the J segment 4 bases; nucleotides outside the gene matches: 17. The CDR3 nucleotides read TGTGCCTGGAGCCTCAGGGCAGGGAGGGCCCGGGGAGAGACCCAGTACTTC. Translated: CAWSLRAGRARGETQYF. Using reference TRBV30 and TRBJ2-5 for the parts outside the CDR3, the full variable domain is SQTIHQWPATLVQPVGSPLSLECTVEGTSNPNLYWYRQAAGRGLQLLFYSVGIGQISSEVPQNLSASRPQDRQFILSSKKLLLSDSGFYLCAWSLRAGRARGETQYFGPGTRLLVL.